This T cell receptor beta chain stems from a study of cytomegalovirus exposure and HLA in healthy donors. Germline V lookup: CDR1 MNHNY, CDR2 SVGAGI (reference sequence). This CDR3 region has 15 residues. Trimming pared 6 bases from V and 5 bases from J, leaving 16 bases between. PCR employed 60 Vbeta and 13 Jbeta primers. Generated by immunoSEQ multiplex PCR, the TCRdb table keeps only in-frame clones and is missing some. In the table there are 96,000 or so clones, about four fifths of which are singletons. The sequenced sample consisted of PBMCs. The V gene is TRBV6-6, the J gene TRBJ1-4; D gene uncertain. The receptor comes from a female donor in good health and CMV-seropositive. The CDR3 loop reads CASRRAGIGNEKLFF. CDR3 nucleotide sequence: TGTGCCAGCAGGAGAGCCGGGATTGGAAATGAAAAACTGTTTTTT.